What follows are 7 T cell receptor beta chains derived from one specimen sequenced in a study of post-analysis software for immune sequencing data. Notes on the study in general: Roughly five TRBV segments were significantly more frequent in patients than in controls. TRBV5-6, TRBV5-1 and TRBV20-1 were among these segments.

These receptors' targets are unknown. Carried by the TCR beta cDNA libraries were unique molecular identifiers. Each CDR3 protein is one row after TCRdb ran MiXCR on the PCR reads. The sample has 750,000 to 950,000 distinct CDR3 sequences, 35% to 55% seen once. Sequences were obtained from blood. The source is a girl aged 10-17 years with multiple sclerosis.

This clonotype was observed a few times. The rearrangement links TRBV29-1 to TRBJ2-7; tentative D call: TRBD1 (6 bases). The CDR3 loop spans 15 amino acids. The V gene's germline CDR1 is SQVTM and CDR2 ANQGSEA. V gave up 4 bases and J gave up 5 bases, with 21 bases separating them. CDR3 bases: TGCAGCGTTGGAGGTGGGGCAGGGGCAAGGAACGAGCAGTACTTC. Protein sequence: CSVGGGAGARNEQYF.

This clonotype has a handful of counts. The genes are TRBV12-3 or TRBV12-4 and TRBJ2-3; 7 nucleotides line up with TRBD2. J was trimmed by 4 bases and V by 8 bases; bases with no gene match: 12. CDR3 size: 15 residues. The CDR3 DNA reads as TGTGCCAGCCGCTTGACTGGCGGGAGAGCAGATACGCAGTATTTT. This encodes CASRLTGGRADTQYF.

This clonotype was detected only a few times. The chain is built from TRBV7-3 and TRBJ1-1; D is undetermined. V was pared by 2 bases and J by 4 bases, with 8 bases between. Germline loops: CDR1 SGHTA, CDR2 FQGTGA. This CDR3 is 13 amino acids long. In DNA form, the CDR3 reads TGTGCCAGCAGCTTAGGCGGACCCACTGAAGCTTTCTTT. Protein sequence: CASSLGGPTEAFF. The complete variable domain, with remaining parts taken from reference TRBV7-3 and TRBJ1-1, reads GAGVSQTPSNKVTEKGKYVELRCDPISGHTALYWYRQSLGQGPEFLIYFQGTGAADDSGLPNDRFFAVRPEGSVSTLKIQRTERGDSAVYLCASSLGGPTEAFFGQGTRLTVV.

This clonotype was observed a few times. The rearrangement joins TRBV24-1 to TRBJ1-2, with unresolved D. The CDR3 contains 14 residues. Per germline, CDR1 KGHDR and CDR2 SFDVKD. V was shortened by 3 bases and J by 8 bases, with 15 bases between the two germline ends. In nucleotides, the CDR3 is TGTGCCACCAGTGATCTGACCCAAGGCCGCGGCTACACCTTC. Residues: CATSDLTQGRGYTF.

J is TRBJ1-1 and V is TRBV28; D is uncertain. V dropped 8 bases and J dropped 13 bases, with 14 bases sitting between them. This CDR3 is 10 amino acids long. CDR1 MDHEN and CDR2 SYDVKM come from the germline V gene. CDR3 DNA: TGTGCCAGCGACACGGACCCTCGTTTCTTT. This sequence encodes CASDTDPRFF.

This sequence joins TRBV7-3 and TRBJ2-5; 11 nucleotides line up with TRBD2. After removal of 5 bases from V and 0 bases from J, the junction contained 2 bases not matched to a gene. The germline CDR1 and CDR2 sequences are SGHTA and FQGTGA. The CDR3 covers 15 residues. The CDR3 DNA follows: TGTGCCAGCAGCCGTAGCGGGGGGGACCAAGAGACCCAGTACTTC. Residues: CASSRSGGDQETQYF.

The chain couples TRBV5-6 to TRBJ2-1; 7 bases match TRBD1. CDR3 length: 16 residues. CDR1 and CDR2 from the germline V gene are SGHDT and YYEEEE. With V trimmed by 1 base and J by 7 bases, 11 bases remained unmatched. This chain's CDR3 is CASSLLSAQGMNEQFF. The CDR3, as DNA: TGTGCCAGCAGCTTGCTGTCGGCACAGGGGATGAATGAGCAGTTCTTC.